Reported below is one T cell receptor (beta chain). Many counts were recorded for this clonotype. There is no known antigen for this receptor. Base-call qualities are not available, and no considerably larger clone is one nucleotide away. The sample is drawn from a study of regulatory T cells in long-lasting Graves disease (dated by TCRdb to the early 2020s). Context from the whole study: Persistent Graves' disease meant more than 5 years of antithyroid drug treatment with TSH receptor autoantibodies that stayed positive. This study used TCR sequencing and RNA sequencing of peripheral blood to compare persistent Graves' disease patients against newly diagnosed Graves' disease patients. The study took place in China and was registered as a clinical trial. A total of 33 samples underwent TCR sequencing, from around 13 patients with persistent Graves' disease and some 20 patients with newly diagnosed Graves' disease. In the clinical cohort, patients with persistent Graves' disease had used antithyroid drugs for an average of roughly 10 years. General study outcomes and caveats: Because the primary lesion, thyroid tissue, could not be accessed, the study looked at peripheral blood alone. Preferential use of TRBV28, TRBJ1-2 and TRBJ2-5 was observed in persistent disease, whereas TRBV20-1 and TRBJ2-1 were favored in newly diagnosed disease. As a limitation, the authors acknowledged that the small sample size may reduce accuracy. Compared with newly diagnosed patients, persistent Graves' disease patients had lower TCR Shannon entropy and fewer highly expanded clones, which suggests clonal expansion. Sequencing and analysis were limited to the TCR beta chain. A larger number of public clonotypes was shared among persistent patients (approximately 2,600) than among newly diagnosed patients (about 990).

Preparation of the library involved multiplex PCR. The instrument was an Illumina HiSeq 4000. CDR3 regions were amplified by Arm-PCR with iRepertoire HTBI primers to construct TCR beta libraries. Gel purification was performed on PCR products prior to sequencing. Regarding the original processing steps: A total of fewer than 80 TRBV and approximately 13 TRBJ segments were identified across samples and were used for gene usage analysis of CDR3 amino acid clonotypes. COPE and FqMerger were used to merge filtered high-quality paired reads into contigs. BLAST was used to align contigs to IMGT TRBV, TRBD and TRBJ reference genes, and CDR3 was defined according to IMGT. Clonotypes above 0.1% frequency were classified as highly expanded clones. Shannon entropy was used to measure repertoire diversity, and the Gini coefficient was used to measure V-J evenness. Public clonotypes were defined as clonotypes shared by more than one individual. The public reads were quality trimmed at Q25 with fastp and then assembled into clones with MiXCR by TCRdb, keeping productive beta chains. Each record represents a unique CDR3 protein, reported with the most common genes and DNA among its rows. It is TCRdb's table, rather than the study itself, that gives the V and J calls and clone size. The sample table shows under 500,000 distinct CDR3 sequences, and less than 25% are seen once. Over 7.5% of the sample belongs to the ten largest clones.

Taken from cysteine to phenylalanine, the CDR3 has 14 residues. The CDR3 DNA has 42 bases and is translated from base 1. The V end loses 7 bases and the J end loses 5 bases, and a stretch of 17 bases separates them. CDR1 and CDR2 are drawn from the germline V gene: ENHRY, SYGVKD. The sample's time point label is to be understood as: persistent/refractory GD, antithyroid drugs over 5 years with positive TRAb. For both TCR sequencing and RNA sequencing, RNA was extracted from PBMCs using TRIzol. The diagnosis of Graves' disease followed American Thyroid Association guidelines. The patients came from an endocrinology department in Xi'an, China. From each patient, 7.5 to 10 milliliters of peripheral blood was collected into an EDTA anticoagulant tube. Ficoll Paque Plus density gradient separation was used to isolate PBMCs, and no further T cell sorting was done. RNA quality was checked with an Agilent 2100 Bioanalyzer and agarose gel, and concentration with a NanoDrop 2000.

The receptor was isolated from a female donor with Graves disease. Sequenced here: peripheral blood mononuclear cells (PBMCs), sampled when the disease was refractory, from a patient treated with antithyroid drugs. The rearranged chain carries TRBV10-3 and TRBJ1-1; D gene: possibly TRBD1, on 5 matching bases. The sequenced DNA: TGTGCCATCACCAAGTTGGGACCTTGGACTGAAGCTTTCTTT. This codes for CAITKLGPWTEAFF.